These 3 T cell receptor beta chains share one sample of origin, sequenced in a study of blood T cell repertoires in COVID-19. Only in-frame clones appear in the TCRdb table, and some are missing; sequencing was by immunoSEQ multiplex PCR. The sample has approximately 670,000 clones, 70% to 90% seen once; the top ten hold about 0.24%. The sequencing sample was made of peripheral blood. Every receptor here comes from a woman younger than 35 with acute or convalescent COVID-19.

The V and J genes are TRBV7-9 and TRBJ2-2; TRBD2 might be the D (6 bases). The germline gives CDR1 SEHNR, CDR2 FQNEAQ (reference sequence). Trimming took 1 base from V and 2 from J, leaving 11 bases between them. CDR3 length: 16 residues. The CDR3 sequence is CASSLVTGVNTGELFF. The CDR3 coding sequence is TGTGCCAGCAGCTTAGTGACGGGGGTCAACACCGGGGAGCTGTTTTTT.

This chain connects TRBV5-1 to TRBJ2-6, with 8 bases fitting TRBD1. J gave up 2 bases and V 2 bases, and 6 bases lay outside the gene matches. The germline gives CDR1 SGHRS, CDR2 YFSETQ. The CDR3 is made up of 17 amino acids. Written as DNA, the CDR3 is TGCGCCAGCAGCTTCCGACAGGGGCCCGCTGGGGCCAACGTCCTGACTTTC. This gives the protein CASSFRQGPAGANVLTF.

This clone was observed a handful of times. Other DNA sequences in this specimen translate into the identical CDR3. CDR3 bases: TGTGCCACCAGCAGAGATCGTGGCAATCAGCCCCAGCATTTT. This translates into CATSRDRGNQPQHF. This chain links TRBV15 with TRBJ1-5; no clear D gene. CDR3 length: 14 amino acids. Trimming shortened V by 0 bases and J by 2 bases, and 5 bases separated the two germline ends. Germline V gene data show CDR1 as LNHNV and CDR2 as YYDKDF (reference sequence).